This T cell receptor beta chain was profiled in a study of cytomegalovirus exposure and HLA in healthy donors. The data were produced by immunoSEQ multiplex PCR, yet TCRdb's version contains in-frame clones alone and is incomplete. The sample includes 120,000 to 150,000 clones, 85% to 90% of them seen just once. Points from the study as a whole: In vitro confirmation showed a few CMV-associated chains to be CMV antigen specific. Both high specificity and high sensitivity reportedly marked the classifier's diagnosis of cytomegalovirus status. According to a later analysis, TCR clusters from the first cohort tended to co-occur in the 90 to 150 validation repertoires.

With regard to this clone: Antigen specificity is unknown.

The donors belonged to the roughly 110-subject validation cohort, separate from the approximately 670-subject first cohort. Trimming stripped 8 bases from V and 4 bases from J, with 17 bases between. This CDR3 is built from 14 residues. The germline V gene has CDR1 LNHDA and CDR2 SQIVND (reference sequence). The source is a woman under 30 in good health and CMV-seropositive. Sequenced material: PBMCs. The rearrangement uses TRBV19 and TRBJ1-1, with a possible D match to TRBD1 (6 bases). CDR3 sequence: CASLKGTKATEAFF. The DNA of the CDR3 is TGTGCCAGTCTAAAAGGGACAAAGGCCACTGAAGCTTTCTTT.